The 32 T cell receptor beta chains below all came from one sample that was sequenced in a study of T cells in Graves' hyperthyroidism and ophthalmopathy. TCR beta CDR3 region amplification was performed from RNA transcripts. HTBI primers drove first-round RT-PCR of the TCR CDR3. From the multiplex PCR reads, TCRdb called clonotypes with MiXCR, one entry per CDR3 protein. The profile shows 20,000 to 30,000 distinct CDR3 sequences, under 55% of them singletons. Sequencing used blood. Receptors were obtained from a woman in her 40s with Graves' hyperthyroidism that later progressed to Graves' ophthalmopathy.

The CDR3 reads CASWTPGTMEYF. DNA for the CDR3: TGTGCCAGCTGGACCCCTGGGACAATGGAGTACTTC. The rearrangement joins TRBV12-3 or TRBV12-4 to TRBJ2-7; D may be TRBD1 (6 bases). This CDR3 is built from 12 residues. Trimming removed 8 bases at V and 11 bases at J, with 19 bases between.

Written as DNA, the CDR3 is TGTGCCAGCAGCTTAGGGACTAGCGGGAGCACAGATACGCAGTATTTT. It translates to CASSLGTSGSTDTQYF. J is TRBJ2-3 and V is TRBV7-6, with 11 bases lining up with TRBD2. CDR1 and CDR2 (germline): SGHVS, FNYEAQ. J lost 0 bases, V lost 1 base, and 0 bases had no gene match. The CDR3 runs to 16 residues.

Concerning this clonotype: The CDR3 end shows no conserved phenylalanine or tryptophan, and so a read error is likely. The limits of the CDR3 on the DNA are not certain, so only TCRdb's listed CDR3 is given. The chain couples TRBV6-6 to TRBJ1-2; the table gives TRBD1 as D, unverified against the DNA. From germline, CDR1 is MNHNY and CDR2 SVGAGI (reference sequence). The CDR3 sequence runs 16 residues, both termini included. The CDR3 reads CASSEADGTGSWGYAS.

This clonotype was counted a single time. The chain combines TRBV24-1 with TRBJ2-1; maybe TRBD1 (5 bases). The CDR3 runs to 13 residues. Per the germline V gene, CDR1 is KGHDR and CDR2 is SFDVKD. V lost 4 bases, J lost 7 bases, and 10 bases lay in between. The CDR3 spells CATSESQGNEQFF. CDR3 in DNA: TGTGCCACCAGTGAGTCTCAGGGAAATGAGCAGTTCTTC.

This clonotype was counted at least ten times. The gene calls are TRBV3-1 and TRBJ2-7; D is unclear. The CDR3 contains 12 residues. Trimming pared 1 base from V and 2 bases from J, leaving 3 bases between. CDR1 is LGHDT and CDR2 is YNNKEL in the germline V gene (reference sequence). For the CDR3, the DNA is TGTGCCAGCAGCCAAGGACCCTACGAGCAGTACTTC. It specifies CASSQGPYEQYF.

The chain carries TRBV7-3 and TRBJ2-1, with 11 bases aligning to TRBD2. Trimming at V came to 5 bases and at J to 7 bases, leaving 16 bases not matched to a gene. Germline V lookup: CDR1 SGHTA, CDR2 FQGTGA. The CDR3 runs 18 residues. CDR3 sequence (DNA): TGTGCCAGCAGCCTATGGACTAGCGGGCCCGGGAGTATTAATGAGCAGTTCTTC. Encoded protein: CASSLWTSGPGSINEQFF.

This clonotype appeared a few times. The V and J genes are TRBV7-2 and TRBJ2-7, with 12 positions matching TRBD2. The CDR3 consists of 14 residues. Germline-derived CDR1 and CDR2 are SGHTA and FQGNSA. V was pared by 5 bases and J by 4 bases, with 3 bases of the junction left unmatched. As DNA, the CDR3 is TGTGCCAGCAGCCCGACTAGCGGGAGTTACGAGCAGTACTTC. It is translated as CASSPTSGSYEQYF.

This clonotype has a count of ten or more. The rearrangement uses TRBV27 and TRBJ2-7; weak D call: TRBD1 (6 bases). The CDR3 length is 16 residues. Trimming took 3 bases from V and 2 from J, leaving 17 bases between them. Germline V gives CDR1 MNHEY, CDR2 SMNVEV (reference sequence). The CDR3 loop reads CASSFWTAQRPYEQYF. The CDR3, as DNA: TGTGCCAGCAGTTTTTGGACAGCTCAGAGACCCTACGAGCAGTACTTC.

The CDR3 DNA reads TGTGCCACCAGTGATACGAGACAGAACTATGGCTACACCTTC. Translating it yields CATSDTRQNYGYTF. The chain is built from TRBV24-1 and TRBJ1-2; tentatively, D is TRBD1 (5 bases). The CDR3 has 14 amino acids. Germline loops: CDR1 KGHDR, CDR2 SFDVKD. With 3 bases removed from V and 2 bases from J, the gap between germline ends came to 9 bases.

This clonotype was counted many times. V and J are TRBV28 and TRBJ1-2; D is uncertain. This CDR3 comprises 14 residues. Trimming removed 3 bases from V and 4 bases from J, with 12 bases in between. Germline lookup yields CDR1 MDHEN and CDR2 SYDVKM. This CDR3 reads CASSLMDGSYGYTF. DNA of the CDR3: TGTGCCAGCAGTTTGATGGACGGATCCTATGGCTACACCTTC.

This chain links TRBV20-1 with TRBJ2-7, with D tentatively TRBD1 (5 bases). V shed 2 bases and J shed 3 bases, with 17 bases lying between them. This CDR3 is 15 amino acids long. The germline gives CDR1 DFQATT, CDR2 SNEGSKA (reference sequence). CDR3 region: CSARINSDKIYEQYF. Here the CDR3 DNA reads TGCAGTGCTAGAATTAACTCGGACAAGATCTACGAGCAGTACTTC.

The rearrangement joins TRBV15 to TRBJ1-2; D unresolved. CDR1 and CDR2 from the germline V gene are LNHNV and YYDKDF (reference sequence). V was cut by 0 bases and J by 8 bases, with 22 bases left in between. The CDR3 has 17 amino acids. The CDR3 loop reads CATSRDRANYEASGYTF. In nucleotides, the CDR3 is TGTGCCACCAGCAGAGACAGAGCTAACTATGAGGCGAGCGGCTACACCTTC.

This clonotype appeared many times. The chain has TRBV5-1 and TRBJ2-1, with 8 positions matching TRBD2. The CDR3 loop spans 16 amino acids. Germline V lookup: CDR1 SGHRS, CDR2 YFSETQ. J was trimmed by 8 bases and V by 0 bases; bases with no gene match: 10. The CDR3 DNA reads as TGCGCCAGCAGCTTGGAGGGACTAGTGGTTTTCGATGAGCAGTTCTTC. Translated: CASSLEGLVVFDEQFF.

V usage is TRBV7-3 and J usage is TRBJ2-7, with 10 bases identical to TRBD2. V dropped 2 bases and J dropped 3; count of bases not matched to a gene: 1. Germline CDR1 and CDR2: SGHTA and FQGTGA. This CDR3 spans 14 amino acids. In nucleotides, the CDR3 is TGTGCCAGCAGCTTAGGGACTAGCGACTACGAGCAGTACTTC. Residues: CASSLGTSDYEQYF.

The chain links TRBV29-1 to TRBJ2-1, with D unclear. Trimming left V 4 bases short and J 0 bases short, with 10 bases between. The CDR3 contains 14 residues. From germline, CDR1 is SQVTM and CDR2 ANQGSEA. In DNA form, the CDR3 reads TGCAGCGTTGCCACAGTTAGCTCCTACAATGAGCAGTTCTTC. Protein sequence: CSVATVSSYNEQFF.

The CDR3 DNA reads as TGCGCCAGCAGCTTTGCGGGACAAGAGACCCAGTACTTC. Its protein product is CASSFAGQETQYF. The chain carries TRBV5-1 and TRBJ2-5; perhaps TRBD2 as D (6 bases). There are 13 residues in the CDR3. The ends were cut back, 2 bases at V and 2 bases at J, with 7 bases in the middle. Germline-derived CDR1 and CDR2 are SGHRS and YFSETQ.

This chain links TRBV6-5 with TRBJ1-2; no firm D call. The CDR3 extends over 13 amino acids. From germline, CDR1 is MNHEY and CDR2 SVGAGI. V was trimmed by 3 bases and J by 4 bases, leaving 9 bases between them. The chain's CDR3 is CASSYRGGYGYTF. CDR3 in DNA: TGTGCCAGCAGTTATCGGGGAGGCTATGGCTACACCTTC.

This clonotype showed up just once. The J gene is TRBJ2-5, the V gene TRBV20-1; maybe TRBD2 (6 bases). CDR1 is DFQATT and CDR2 is SNEGSKA in the germline V gene (reference sequence). CDR3 length: 13 amino acids. Trimming pared 6 bases from V and 5 bases from J, leaving 16 bases between. The CDR3 reads CSAISGLAETQYF. The CDR3 region has the DNA TGCAGTGCAATTAGCGGCCTGGCGGAGACCCAGTACTTC.

The sample holds many counts of this clonotype. The chain couples TRBV12-3 or TRBV12-4 to TRBJ2-7, with unresolved D. The CDR3 runs to 15 residues. V lost 6 bases and J lost 7, with 22 bases in between. CDR3 in amino acids: CASRANGANPWEQYF. Written as DNA, the CDR3 is TGTGCCAGCAGGGCAAACGGAGCAAACCCGTGGGAGCAGTACTTC.

Sample share makes this clonotype medium-sized. The chain combines TRBV20-1 with TRBJ2-7; D possibly corresponds to TRBD1 (7 bases). CDR1 and CDR2 from the germline V gene are DFQATT and SNEGSKA (reference sequence). The CDR3 runs 15 residues. V was clipped by 3 bases and J by 0 bases, with 15 bases between them. CDR3 region: CSARMGQTSSYEQYF. The CDR3 region has the DNA TGCAGTGCTAGGATGGGACAGACTAGCTCCTACGAGCAGTACTTC.

This clonotype was detected a few times. This chain connects TRBV20-1 to TRBJ2-7, with a tentative D call TRBD1 (5 bases). Germline CDR1 and CDR2: DFQATT and SNEGSKA (reference sequence). V was trimmed by 4 bases and J by 1 base, leaving 17 bases between them. The CDR3 contains 15 residues. The CDR3 reads CSATARKGLSYEQYF. In nucleotides, the CDR3 is TGCAGTGCTACGGCGCGGAAGGGGCTATCCTACGAGCAGTACTTC.

V usage is TRBV9 and J usage is TRBJ2-7, with 9 bases that match TRBD1. V trimming: 4 bases; J trimming: 0 bases; junction bases outside the gene matches: 2. Germline values: CDR1 SGDLS, CDR2 YYNGEE. The CDR3 length is 14 residues. The CDR3 DNA sequence: TGTGCCAGCAGCAGGACAGGGGACTCCTACGAGCAGTACTTC. Its translation is CASSRTGDSYEQYF.

This chain connects TRBV20-1 to TRBJ2-5; no clear D gene. CDR3 length: 12 residues. With 3 bases removed from V and 1 base from J, the gap between germline ends came to 6 bases. Looked up from germline, CDR1 is DFQATT and CDR2 is SNEGSKA (reference sequence). The CDR3: CSARVSQETQYF. DNA for the CDR3: TGCAGTGCTAGGGTCAGCCAAGAGACCCAGTACTTC.

In this sample, this clonotype turned up a few times. The V and J genes are TRBV20-1 and TRBJ2-7, with TRBD1 matching over 8 bases. Germline V gene lookup returns CDR1 DFQATT and CDR2 SNEGSKA (reference sequence). The CDR3 is made up of 12 amino acids. The CDR3 bases are TGCAGCGTCGGGACAGGCGACAGCGAGCAGTACTTC. It encodes CSVGTGDSEQYF.

The chain is built from TRBV15 and TRBJ1-5, with unresolved D. Deletions cut 1 base from V and 6 bases from J, with 7 bases between. The CDR3 loop spans 13 amino acids. Per germline, CDR1 LNHNV and CDR2 YYDKDF (reference sequence). CDR3 region: CATSRVVGQPQHF. The CDR3 nucleotides read TGTGCCACCAGCAGAGTGGTGGGTCAGCCCCAGCATTTT.

This clonotype came up once. At one boundary the junction diverges from the germline segment, which might be a read error. The genes are TRBV15 and TRBJ2-2; D possibly corresponds to TRBD1 (6 bases). This CDR3 region has 17 residues. Germline assignment: CDR1 LNHNV and CDR2 YYDKDF (reference sequence). The CDR3 loop is CATSREVKTGNTAEPFF. In DNA, the CDR3 is TGTGCCACCAGCAGGGAAGTGAAAACAGGGAACACCGCGGAGCCGTTTTTT. The entire variable domain, with the rest obtained from reference TRBV15 and TRBJ2-2, is as follows: DAMVIQNPRYQVTQFGKPVTLSCSQTLNHNVMYWYQQKSSQAPKLLFHYYDKDFNNEADTPDNFQSRRPNTSFCFLDIRSPGLGDTAMYLCATSREVKTGNTAEPFFGEGSRLTVL.

This clonotype ranks as medium-sized. CDR3: CASSAGEYTGELFF. The CDR3 DNA is TGTGCCAGCAGTGCTGGGGAGTACACCGGGGAGCTGTTTTTT. The rearrangement uses TRBV25-1 and TRBJ2-2; D possibly corresponds to TRBD2 (5 bases). With 4 bases removed from V and 3 bases from J, the gap between germline ends came to 9 bases. The CDR3 has 14 residues. Germline V gives CDR1 MGHDK, CDR2 SYGVNS. Full variable domain (missing parts from reference TRBV25-1 and TRBJ2-2): EADIYQTPRYLVIGTGKKITLECSQTMGHDKMYWYQQDPGMELHLIHYSYGVNSTEKGDLSSESTVSRIRTEHFPLTLESARPSHTSQYLCASSAGEYTGELFFGEGSRLTVL.

This clonotype was picked up a small number of times. The chain recombines TRBV7-4 with TRBJ1-2; D unresolved. Germline values: CDR1 SGHVT, CDR2 SQSDAQ. The CDR3 is made up of 15 amino acids. Trimming removed 5 bases from V and 0 bases from J, with 13 bases in between. CDR3 in amino acids: CASSTISGSNYGYTF. The DNA for the CDR3 is TGTGCCAGCAGCACAATCAGTGGATCTAACTATGGCTACACCTTC. Full variable domain (rest looked up from reference TRBV7-4 and TRBJ1-2): GAGVSQSPRYKVAKRGRDVALRCDSISGHVTLYWYRQTLGQGSEVLTYSQSDAQRDKSGRPSGRFSAERPERSVSTLKIQRTEQGDSAVYLCASSTISGSNYGYTFGSGTRLTVV.

This chain connects TRBV12-3 or TRBV12-4 to TRBJ2-2; D remains unclear. The CDR3 has 13 amino acids. The germline V and J ends were trimmed by 5 bases and 7 bases, with 11 bases remaining between them. CDR3 sequence reads: CASSLEWDGELFF. The CDR3 coding sequence is TGTGCCAGCAGTCTGGAGTGGGACGGGGAGCTGTTTTTT.

This clonotype has only a few counts. This sequence joins TRBV29-1 and TRBJ1-5, with D perhaps TRBD1 (6 bases). Looked up from germline, CDR1 is SQVTM and CDR2 is ANQGSEA. CDR3 length: 14 residues. Trimming removed 4 bases at V and 5 bases at J, with 15 bases between. CDR3 sequence reads: CSVGVGGRYQPQHF. The DNA for the CDR3 is TGCAGCGTTGGGGTGGGGGGGCGATATCAGCCCCAGCATTTT.

In its sample, this clonotype ranks as medium-sized (0.01 to 0.1%). This chain links TRBV7-9 with TRBJ2-3; maybe TRBD1 (6 bases). Germline CDR1 is SEHNR and CDR2 is FQNEAQ (reference sequence). The CDR3 consists of 13 residues. Trimming left V 5 bases short and J 8 bases short, with 14 bases between. CDR3 in amino acids: CASSTDSFSTQYF. CDR3 DNA: TGTGCCAGCAGCACGGACAGTTTCAGTACGCAGTATTTT.

The gene calls are TRBV20-1 and TRBJ2-3; 15 bases line up with TRBD2. Germline V gene data show CDR1 as DFQATT and CDR2 as SNEGSKA (reference sequence). The J segment lost 5 bases and the V segment lost 6 bases, leaving 9 bases of the junction unmatched. This CDR3 is 16 amino acids long. CDR3: CSAPGTSGRSRDTQYF. The CDR3 nucleotides are TGCAGTGCGCCTGGGACTAGCGGGAGGTCAAGAGATACGCAGTATTTT.